The 20 T cell receptor beta chains below all came from one sample that was sequenced in a study of T cells after yellow fever vaccination. MiXCR was run by TCRdb on the 5' RACE reads, yielding one entry per CDR3 protein. The top ten hold 3.2% of the sample, which has under 400,000 distinct CDR3 sequences, roughly an eighth seen once. Sequenced here: CD4+ T cells sorted from PBMCs, sampled 15 days after the yellow fever booster vaccination. Every receptor here comes from a man younger than 35 who received the YFV17D yellow fever vaccine.

This clonotype was observed a handful of times. The chain is built from TRBV4-1 and TRBJ2-3; no definite D call. Germline CDR1 and CDR2: MGHRA and YSYEKL. This CDR3 region has 13 residues. With 0 bases removed from V and 4 bases from J, the gap between germline ends came to 5 bases. The CDR3: CASSQDPADTQYF. CDR3 nucleotides: TGCGCCAGCAGCCAAGACCCCGCAGATACGCAGTATTTT.

J is TRBJ2-5 and V is TRBV5-1; D remains unclear. V was shortened by 5 bases and J by 4 bases, with 6 bases between the two germline ends. This CDR3 spans 11 amino acids. Per germline, CDR1 SGHRS and CDR2 YFSETQ. CDR3 amino acids: CASSSVETQYF. The DNA for the CDR3 is TGCGCCAGCAGTTCAGTAGAGACCCAGTACTTC.

The genes are TRBV7-2 and TRBJ2-7; D is undetermined. The CDR3 is 14 residues long. V dropped 0 bases and J dropped 1 base, with 7 bases sitting between them. Germline lookup yields CDR1 SGHTA and CDR2 FQGNSA. The CDR3 nucleotides are TGTGCCAGCAGCTTAGCACTGGAATCCTACGAGCAGTACTTC. Translating gives CASSLALESYEQYF.

This clonotype came up many times. V gene TRBV7-2 combines with J gene TRBJ2-1, with TRBD1 matching 12 bases. V shed 4 bases and J 9 bases; nucleotides not matched to a gene: 7. Germline V gene data show CDR1 as SGHTA and CDR2 as FQGNSA. The CDR3 has 15 amino acids. The CDR3: CASSSGQGAIGEQFF. The CDR3 DNA follows: TGTGCCAGCAGCTCGGGACAGGGGGCCATCGGTGAGCAGTTCTTC.

The table lists this clonotype with a few counts. The rearrangement joins TRBV5-1 to TRBJ1-5; no clear D gene. V lost 0 bases to trimming and J lost 4 bases, with 11 bases between them. This CDR3 spans 15 amino acids. From germline, CDR1 is SGHRS and CDR2 YFSETQ. The CDR3 DNA reads TGCGCCAGCAGCTTGGAAACCGGAATAAATCAGCCCCAGCATTTT. Protein: CASSLETGINQPQHF.

There are a few counts of this clonotype. The CDR3 is CSASRRGGLVDTQYF. CDR3 DNA: TGCAGTGCTAGTCGGAGGGGGGGCCTAGTTGATACGCAGTATTTT. The genes are TRBV20-1 and TRBJ2-3; D is perhaps TRBD2 (7 bases). Germline V gene lookup returns CDR1 DFQATT and CDR2 SNEGSKA (reference sequence). V shed 3 bases and J shed 6 bases, with 19 bases lying between them. This CDR3 contains 15 residues.

This clonotype came up a few times. CDR3 amino acids: CASSGQVRTDTQYF. In nucleotides, the CDR3 is TGTGCCAGCAGTGGGCAGGTTAGGACAGATACGCAGTATTTT. The V and J genes are TRBV2 and TRBJ2-3; D uncertain. CDR3 length equals 14 residues. Trimming stripped 4 bases from V and 3 bases from J, with 11 bases between. In germline, CDR1 is SNHLY, CDR2 FYNNEI.

The V and J genes are TRBV28 and TRBJ1-3; possible D gene TRBD1, 5 bases. There are 12 residues in the CDR3. CDR1 and CDR2 (germline): MDHEN, SYDVKM. The germline V and J ends were trimmed by 9 bases and 4 bases, with 10 bases remaining between them. The CDR3 protein is CASENRGNTIYF. The DNA of the CDR3 is TGTGCCAGTGAGAACAGGGGAAACACCATATATTTT. The whole variable domain, filled in from reference TRBV28 and TRBJ1-3, reads DVKVTQSSRYLVKRTGEKVFLECVQDMDHENMFWYRQDPGLGLRLIYFSYDVKMKEKGDIPEGYSVSREKKERFSLILESASTNQTSMYLCASENRGNTIYFGEGSWLTVV.

The gene calls are TRBV5-1 and TRBJ2-2; D is ambiguous. This CDR3 has 16 residues. V was cut by 1 base and J by 4 bases, with 14 bases left in between. CDR1 SGHRS and CDR2 YFSETQ come from the germline V gene. This CDR3 reads CASSLRSDGGTGELFF. CDR3 in DNA: TGCGCCAGCAGCTTGAGGAGTGACGGTGGCACCGGGGAGCTGTTTTTT.

This clonotype was observed many times. J is TRBJ2-1 and V is TRBV20-1; 9 bases fit TRBD1. With 4 bases clipped from V and 5 bases from J, the junction kept 6 bases outside the gene matches. Germline CDR1 DFQATT, CDR2 SNEGSKA (reference sequence). This CDR3 has 14 residues. CDR3 nucleotides: TGCAGTGCTACTCCCGGGACAGGGCACAATGAGCAGTTCTTC. Translation gives CSATPGTGHNEQFF.

This clonotype was detected only a few times. V is TRBV4-3 and J is TRBJ2-7, with D perhaps assigned TRBD1 or TRBD2 (5 bases each). V was trimmed by 1 base and J by 5 bases, leaving 6 bases between them. Germline CDR1 is LGHNA and CDR2 is YSLEER. The CDR3 is 12 residues long. In DNA, the CDR3 is TGCGCCAGCAGCCAAGGAGGGGACGAGCAGTACTTC. Its translation is CASSQGGDEQYF.

The sample holds a few counts of this clonotype. V and J are TRBV10-3 and TRBJ2-2; D not certain. This CDR3 has 14 residues. V was pared by 0 bases and J by 7 bases, with 9 bases between. Germline V gives CDR1 ENHRY, CDR2 SYGVKD. This chain's CDR3 is CAISESEGRGELFF. CDR3 in DNA: TGTGCCATCAGTGAGTCGGAAGGCCGCGGGGAGCTGTTTTTT.

The chain has TRBV29-1 and TRBJ2-3; D gene unclear. CDR3 length: 13 residues. CDR1 SQVTM and CDR2 ANQGSEA come from the germline V gene. V was cut by 0 bases and J by 3 bases, with 7 bases left in between. The CDR3 nucleotides read TGCAGCGTTGAAGACTGGGCGACAGATACGCAGTATTTT. Translating gives CSVEDWATDTQYF.

The chain combines TRBV21-1 with TRBJ1-5. TRBV21-1 is noted as a pseudogene. This CDR3 region has 15 residues. The CDR3 reads CASSKVGYSNQPQHF. The CDR3, as DNA: TGTGCCAGCAGCAAAGTTGGATATAGCAATCAGCCCCAGCATTTT.

The V and J genes are TRBV4-3 and TRBJ1-2, with a possible D match to TRBD1 (6 bases). Germline CDR1 and CDR2: LGHNA and YSLEER. The CDR3 is 18 amino acids. Trimming pared 0 bases from V and 1 base from J, leaving 18 bases between. The CDR3 region is CASSQEVRDIGSNYGYTF. The CDR3 DNA is TGCGCCAGCAGCCAAGAGGTCCGGGACATTGGTAGTAACTATGGCTACACCTTC.

The chain has TRBV5-1 and TRBJ1-2; 12 positions match TRBD1. CDR1 and CDR2 from the germline V gene are SGHRS and YFSETQ. V lost 4 bases to trimming and J lost 5 bases; unmatched junction nucleotides: 6. This CDR3 contains 15 residues. DNA for the CDR3: TGCGCCAGCAGCCAAGGGACAGGGGGCAGGTATGGCTACACCTTC. Translating it yields CASSQGTGGRYGYTF.

The chain links TRBV5-6 to TRBJ1-2, with 7 positions matching TRBD1. The trim removed 7 bases at V and 8 bases at J, leaving 8 bases unmatched. Germline V gene lookup returns CDR1 SGHDT and CDR2 YYEEEE. The length of the CDR3 is 12 residues. The CDR3 DNA is TGTGCCAGCGGCCAGGGGGGTCGGGGCTACACCTTC. Amino acid sequence: CASGQGGRGYTF.

The chain joins TRBV5-1 to TRBJ2-7; D remains ambiguous. The CDR3 totals 14 residues. Trimming stripped 0 bases from V and 0 bases from J, with 7 bases between. Germline V gives CDR1 SGHRS, CDR2 YFSETQ. CDR3 sequence: CASSLVVNSYEQYF. In DNA form, the CDR3 reads TGCGCCAGCAGCTTGGTTGTGAACTCCTACGAGCAGTACTTC.

The chain links TRBV7-8 to TRBJ2-4; D unresolved. The CDR3 runs 16 residues. CDR1 and CDR2 (germline): SGHVS, FQNEAQ. V was clipped by 5 bases and J by 1 base, with 15 bases between them. This chain's CDR3 is CASSRRDGGAKNIQYF. DNA for the CDR3: TGTGCCAGCAGCCGAAGGGATGGTGGGGCCAAAAACATTCAGTACTTC.

In its sample, this clonotype was seen many times. This sequence joins TRBV4-3 and TRBJ2-2; the D gene is possibly TRBD1 (6 bases). CDR1 is LGHNA and CDR2 is YSLEER in the germline V gene. Trimming stripped 1 base from V and 7 bases from J, with 10 bases between. The CDR3 extends over 14 amino acids. As DNA, the CDR3 is TGCGCCAGCAGCCAAGTGAACAGGGTCGGGGAGCTGTTTTTT. Residues: CASSQVNRVGELFF.